This TCR beta chain appears in the sequencing data of a study of blood T cells in healthy people across ages. Total RNA, at least 5 micrograms per sample, came from PBMCs. Overall study findings and caveats: In these data, TCR beta diversity tracked strongly with naive T cell percentage.

As for this clonotype: Its antigen is unknown.

A second PCR, run for roughly 6 to 11 cycles, used a sample-barcoded 5' primer plus a J-beta primer mix. Using its own MiXCR run on the 5' RACE reads, TCRdb lists one record per CDR3 protein. The repertoire has 1.2 million to 1.5 million distinct CDR3 sequences, roughly 60% of them found once; the top ten carry 6.5% to 8%. The sequencing sample was made of blood. The TCR originated in a man younger than 35 in good health.

CDR3 nucleotide sequence: TGCGCCAGCAGCCAAGGGAGGCGGGACCCATGGGAGGATGAGCAGTTCTTC. This encodes CASSQGRRDPWEDEQFF. The chain has TRBV4-3 and TRBJ2-1, with D possibly being TRBD2 (6 bases). Trimming removed 1 base from V and 8 bases from J, with 21 bases in between. The CDR3 consists of 17 residues. CDR1 and CDR2 (germline): LGHNA, YSLEER.